A selection of T cell receptor beta chains follows, all from one sample in a study of CD8 T cells in ankylosing spondylitis. TCRdb re-called the 5' RACE reads through MiXCR, storing one row per CDR3 protein. The sample lists 130,000 or so distinct CDR3 sequences, 6.5% to 9% occurring once. The sequenced material came from blood, either unsorted or a sorted T cell fraction (not recorded which). The receptors come from a male donor with ankylosing spondylitis or in good health (not recorded which). CDR3s include the opening cysteine and the closing phenylalanine or tryptophan. D genes are given only for firm matches. A row's size may be missing; if present it is once, few, many or a size class.

TRBJ2-1,many,TRBD2,TRBV7-3,CASSPTSVSYNEQFF,TGTGCCAGCAGCCCTACTAGCGTTTCCTACAATGAGCAGTTCTTC
TRBJ1-1,many,.,TRBV7-9,CASSFGALMNTEAFF,TGTGCCAGCAGCTTCGGAGCGCTCATGAACACTGAAGCTTTCTTT
TRBJ2-7,many,.,TRBV29-1,CSASSVTQTAYEQYF,TGCAGCGCTAGTAGTGTCACCCAAACCGCCTACGAGCAGTACTTC
TRBJ2-6,many,.,TRBV6-1,CASSRGHSGANVLTF,TGTGCCAGCAGCCGGGGGCACTCTGGGGCCAACGTCCTGACTTTC
TRBJ2-6,many,.,TRBV20-1,CSAREAGWSGANVLTF,TGCAGTGCTAGAGAGGCAGGTTGGTCTGGGGCCAACGTCCTGACTTTC
TRBJ2-3,many,.,TRBV15,CATSRRGGGYTDTQYF,TGTGCCACCAGCAGAAGAGGGGGGGGGTACACAGATACGCAGTATTTT
TRBJ1-2,few,TRBD1,TRBV5-1,CASSSPGTDTYGYTF,TGCGCCAGCAGCTCCCCCGGGACAGACACTTATGGCTACACCTTC
TRBJ1-1,few,TRBD1,TRBV20-1,CSADPSTGVAEAFF,TGCAGTGCTGACCCAAGTACAGGGGTGGCTGAAGCTTTCTTT
TRBJ2-1,many,TRBD1,TRBV7-6,CASSLPGQGLYNEQFF,TGTGCCAGCAGCCTTCCGGGACAGGGACTCTACAATGAGCAGTTCTTC
TRBJ2-5,many,.,TRBV7-2,CASSRGAETQYF,TGTGCCAGCAGCCGCGGGGCTGAGACCCAGTACTTC
TRBJ2-3,many,.,TRBV5-1,CASSKDNAVDTQYF,TGCGCCAGTTCGAAGGACAACGCCGTGGATACGCAGTATTTT
TRBJ2-3,many,.,TRBV7-2,CASSLGGGSSDTQYF,TGTGCCAGCAGCCTTGGGGGCGGGAGTTCAGATACGCAGTATTTT
TRBJ2-1,many,.,TRBV7-2,CASSSGASSYNEQFF,TGTGCCAGCAGCTCAGGGGCAAGCTCCTACAATGAGCAGTTCTTC
TRBJ1-1,many,TRBD1,TRBV6-2/TRBV6-3,CASRQGSRTEAFF,TGTGCCAGCAGACAGGGGAGCAGAACTGAAGCTTTCTTT
TRBJ2-3,many,TRBD2,TRBV28,CASSFTAGSTDTQYF,TGTGCCAGCAGTTTTACAGCGGGATCCACAGATACGCAGTATTTT
TRBJ2-2,few,.,TRBV12-3/TRBV12-4,CASSFQGFNGELFF,TGTGCCAGCAGTTTTCAGGGTTTCAACGGGGAGCTGTTTTTT
TRBJ2-3,few,TRBD2,TRBV20-1,CCARDPRTSGDTQYF,TGCTGTGCTAGAGATCCGAGGACTAGCGGAGATACGCAGTATTTT
TRBJ1-2,.,.,TRBV3-1,CASSPNYEGAGGYTF,TGTGCCAGCAGCCCAAACTATGAAGGGGCGGGAGGCTACACCTTC
TRBJ1-2,many,.,TRBV20-1,CSARPLVYGYTF,TGCAGTGCTAGACCCCTCGTCTATGGCTACACCTTC
TRBJ1-4,many,.,TRBV5-1,CASSRADATNEKLFF,TGCGCCAGCAGCCGGGCGGATGCAACTAATGAAAAACTGTTTTTT
TRBJ2-1,many,.,TRBV9,CASSPPGARGYYNEQFF,TGTGCCAGCAGCCCACCGGGGGCGAGGGGCTACTACAATGAGCAGTTCTTC
TRBJ2-3,.,.,TRBV7-7,CASSSGGMDTQYF,TGTGCCAGCAGCTCTGGGGGGATGGATACGCAGTATTTT
TRBJ1-4,many,.,TRBV5-1,CASMSGFDGEKLFF,TGCGCCAGCATGTCAGGGTTCGATGGTGAAAAACTGTTTTTT
TRBJ1-2,.,TRBD1,TRBV5-6,CASSDRQGRSYGYTF,TGTGCCAGCAGCGATCGACAGGGGAGAAGCTATGGCTACACCTTC
TRBJ1-1,many,.,TRBV7-2,CASSLMGSTGGTEAFF,TGTGCCAGCAGCTTAATGGGGAGTACCGGCGGCACTGAAGCTTTCTTT
TRBJ2-1,many,.,TRBV5-5,CASSIQSVGSRYNEQFF,TGTGCCAGCAGCATCCAGTCGGTGGGCTCGAGGTACAATGAGCAGTTCTTC
TRBJ2-7,many,.,TRBV6-5,CASSYADLRSYEQYF,TGTGCCAGCAGTTACGCCGACTTGCGCTCCTACGAGCAGTACTTC
TRBJ2-6,many,.,TRBV5-1,CASSYLSSGANVLTF,TGCGCCAGCAGCTACCTCTCCTCTGGGGCCAACGTCCTGACTTTC
TRBJ2-5,many,TRBD1,TRBV20-1,CSARALPRTGPGTQYF,TGCAGTGCTAGAGCCCTTCCCCGGACAGGTCCGGGGACCCAGTACTTC
TRBJ2-1,many,TRBD2,TRBV28,CASSLYGSGGNEQFF,TGTGCCAGCAGTTTATACGGGTCGGGGGGCAATGAGCAGTTCTTC
TRBJ2-3,many,TRBD1,TRBV4-1,CASSQGTGGSADTQYF,TGCGCCAGCAGCCAAGGGACAGGGGGGAGTGCAGATACGCAGTATTTT
TRBJ1-1,many,.,TRBV12-3/TRBV12-4,CACTAGPEAFF,TGTGCCTGCACGGCGGGGCCTGAAGCTTTCTTT
TRBJ2-2,many,.,TRBV2,CASREGRGPGELFF,TGTGCCAGCAGGGAGGGGCGAGGACCCGGGGAGCTGTTTTTT
TRBJ2-2,many,TRBD2,TRBV5-1,CASSPDSGRTSGELFF,TGCGCCAGCAGCCCCGATAGCGGGAGGACGTCCGGGGAGCTGTTTTTT
TRBJ2-1,many,TRBD2,TRBV29-1,CSVDRIQRGHNEQFF,TGCAGCGTTGACCGAATTCAGCGGGGGCACAATGAGCAGTTCTTC
TRBJ2-5,.,.,TRBV6-1,CASGTQGGQETPFF,TGTGCCAGCGGGACACAGGGAGGGCAAGAGACCCCGTTCTTT
TRBJ1-6,many,.,TRBV6-5,CASSYSRENSPLHF,TGTGCCAGCAGTTACTCGCGGGAAAATTCACCCCTCCACTTT
TRBJ2-7,many,.,TRBV29-1,CSVVSRLSYEQYF,TGCAGCGTTGTATCCAGGTTATCCTACGAGCAGTACTTC
TRBJ2-7,many,.,TRBV28,CASSLSTPVGYEQYF,TGTGCCAGCAGTTTGAGTACCCCGGTAGGTTACGAGCAGTACTTC
TRBJ2-7,many,TRBD2,TRBV5-1,CASSLGDRVAGVPNYEQYF,TGCGCCAGCAGCTTGGGGGATCGAGTAGCGGGGGTCCCTAACTACGAGCAGTACTTC
TRBJ2-5,many,.,TRBV5-1,CASSGDGQETQYF,TGCGCCAGCAGCGGGGACGGCCAAGAGACCCAGTACTTC
TRBJ2-7,many,TRBD1,TRBV12-3/TRBV12-4,CASSPPDRPLEQYF,TGTGCCAGCAGTCCACCGGACAGGCCTTTAGAGCAGTACTTC
TRBJ2-2,many,TRBD2,TRBV7-2,CASSWGLAGNTGELFF,TGTGCCAGCAGCTGGGGACTAGCGGGAAACACCGGGGAGCTGTTTTTT